This T cell receptor beta chain is drawn from a study of cytomegalovirus exposure and HLA in healthy donors. The wider study: Unique TCR beta sequences numbering approximately 120 million came from around 180 million T cells in an earlier analysis. Findings and limits, study-wide: Sequencing probably produced one cluster of sequence variants that were highly shared. Researchers reported in a later analysis that a missense DCLRE1C variant was tied to TCR beta V- and J-gene trimming. Cytomegalovirus association was listed for about 150 TCR beta chains.

This clone was seen a handful of times. Its target is not known. Trimming removed 0 bases from V and 5 bases from J; junction bases left unmatched: 8. Germline V gene sequence: CDR1 SGHVS, CDR2 FNYEAQ. This CDR3 is 17 amino acids long. 13 Jbeta primers and 60 Vbeta primers were used for the PCR. Assay used: immunoSEQ multiplex PCR; TCRdb lists only in-frame clones, some missing. The sample contains around 130,000 clones, over 75% of which appear only once. The chain uses TRBV7-6 and TRBJ2-3; 10 nucleotides agree with TRBD2. The sequencing input was PBMCs. The source of this sequence is a woman aged 40-49 years in good health and CMV-seropositive. CDR3 in amino acids: CASSLANSGGKGDTQYF. The CDR3 nucleotides read TGTGCCAGCAGCTTAGCCAATAGCGGGGGGAAGGGAGATACGCAGTATTTT.